The TCR beta chain under discussion was sequenced for a study of early T cells in non-severe SARS-CoV-2 infection. Overall study: Chains from this unsorted whole-blood bulk RNA could not be paired. Study results and caveats: VDJdb-based matching was biased toward anti-spike CD8 responses and missed private and CD4 specificities.

MiXCR, applied by TCRdb to the 5' RACE reads, yields one record per CDR3 protein. The table includes about 50,000 distinct CDR3 sequences, around 10% detected once. A remark on this clonotype: The antigen remains undetermined.

Sequenced material: whole blood. This clonotype was sampled from an adult who was a healthcare worker with PCR-confirmed SARS-CoV-2 infection or an uninfected control (not recorded which).

CDR3 nucleotide sequence: TGCGCCAGCAGCCCTTTGGCCGGGGAGCTGTTTTTT. Protein sequence: CASSPLAGELFF. This sequence joins TRBV4-3 and TRBJ2-2; no clear D gene. The CDR3 contains 12 residues. Trimming took 4 bases from V and 6 from J, leaving 6 bases between them. The germline CDR1 and CDR2 sequences are LGHNA and YSLEER.